This T cell receptor beta chain was identified during a study of T-cell memory formation after mild COVID-19. Study overall: TCR clusters were largely donor specific.

Germline V gene data show CDR1 as SGHVS and CDR2 as FNYEAQ. The ends lost 4 bases at V and 3 bases at J; junction bases unmatched: 7. This CDR3 spans 15 amino acids. TCRdb redid the calling of the 5' RACE reads with MiXCR, one entry per CDR3 protein. The table has hundreds of thousands of distinct CDR3 sequences, 20% seen once. The rearrangement uses TRBV7-6 and TRBJ2-7, with TRBD1 matching over 9 bases. Sequencing was done on a sample of PBMCs or a T cell subset sorted from them (not recorded which). This TCR derives from an adult woman who had mild COVID-19 (a few samples of this study predate the infection). Cell type and time point are not known. The CDR3 coding sequence is TGTGCCAGCAGCTCAACCGGGACAGGGTTCTACGAGCAGTACTTC. Its translation is CASSSTGTGFYEQYF.